This T cell receptor beta chain derives from a study of response to subunit inactivated influenza vaccine. Findings and caveats of the study: There was a suggestion from the authors that each seasonal influenza vaccination recruits few new T cells.

This clonotype has more than one count but fewer than ten. Antigen unknown. Each CDR3 protein is one row after TCRdb ran MiXCR on the RT-PCR reads. The data show roughly 630,000 distinct CDR3 sequences, 13% to 15% seen once. Losses at the gene ends were 6 bases for V and 3 bases for J; bases not matched to a gene: 2. The CDR3 totals 14 residues. The specimen comprised PBMCs from blood, sampled 14 to 15 days before vaccination. This clonotype was sampled from a man aged 50 or older who received an inactivated influenza vaccine. The rearrangement links TRBV12-3 or TRBV12-4 to TRBJ2-2; 9 nucleotides line up with TRBD2. CDR3 residues: CASRGLADTGELFF. CDR3 coding DNA: TGTGCCAGCAGGGGACTAGCAGACACCGGGGAGCTGTTTTTT.